The 7 T cell receptor beta chains below all came from one sample that was sequenced in a study of blood T cell repertoires in COVID-19. Data came from immunoSEQ multiplex PCR; TCRdb stores just in-frame clones and leaves some out. The sample records roughly 250,000 clones, around 83% being singletons. The sample was peripheral blood. Every receptor here comes from a man in his forties with active or convalescent COVID-19.

This clone has just a few counts. The V call is TRBV3-1 (or the pseudogene TRBV3-2), the J call TRBJ2-5; TRBD2 is a possible D gene (5 bases). The CDR3 consists of 14 residues. CDR1 is LGHDT, CDR2 YNNKEL, per germline (reference sequence). The V and J ends lost 0 bases and 5 bases respectively, with 10 bases between them. The CDR3 spells CASSQEVGKETQYF. The CDR3 DNA sequence: TGTGCCAGCAGCCAAGAAGTCGGGAAGGAGACCCAGTACTTC.

The V gene is TRBV6-6, the J gene TRBJ1-2, with 7 bases lining up with TRBD1. CDR1 and CDR2 (germline): MNHNY, SVGAGI (reference sequence). The CDR3 runs to 13 residues. The ends lost 6 bases at V and 2 bases at J; junction bases unmatched: 3. CDR3 protein: CASSQTGNYGYTF. The CDR3 DNA reads TGTGCCAGCAGCCAGACAGGGAACTATGGCTACACCTTC.

This rearrangement joins TRBV9 to TRBJ1-3; D not certain. CDR1 SGDLS and CDR2 YYNGEE come from the germline V gene. CDR3 length: 17 residues. Trimming shortened V by 3 bases and J by 2 bases, and 18 bases separated the two germline ends. DNA for the CDR3: TGTGCCAGCAGCGCTCGACGGGAGACCCCCACTGGAAACACCATATATTTT. Amino acid sequence: CASSARRETPTGNTIYF.

The rearrangement uses TRBV29-1 and TRBJ2-1; TRBD2 matches 13 bases. The CDR3 consists of 18 residues. The V gene's germline CDR1 is SQVTM and CDR2 ANQGSEA. Unmatched junction bases numbered 18, after V lost 7 bases and J lost 6 bases. The CDR3 spells CSAPGLAGRGGNPNEQFF. In DNA, the CDR3 is TGCAGCGCACCGGGACTAGCGGGACGGGGGGGCAACCCCAATGAGCAGTTCTTC.

This clone was observed a handful of times. The chain recombines TRBV4-2 with TRBJ2-2, with no clear D. Germline CDR1 reads LGHNA; CDR2 reads YNFKEQ. This CDR3 spans 15 amino acids. V was shortened by 0 bases and J by 4 bases, with 9 bases between the two germline ends. The CDR3 sequence is CASSQDRRSTGELFF. For the CDR3, the DNA is TGTGCCAGCAGCCAAGATCGTCGGTCCACCGGGGAGCTGTTTTTT.

The V call is TRBV4-2, the J call TRBJ1-1; TRBD1 matches at 9 bases. V lost 3 bases to trimming and J lost 4 bases; unmatched junction nucleotides: 6. The CDR3 has 15 residues. CDR1 and CDR2 (germline): LGHNA, YNFKEQ. For the CDR3, the DNA is TGTGCCAGCAGCCAGGATAAGACAGGGGGCACTGAAGCTTTCTTT. Translation gives CASSQDKTGGTEAFF.

This rearrangement joins TRBV19 to TRBJ1-2, with 7 positions matching TRBD1. V shed 1 base and J 4 bases; nucleotides not matched to a gene: 3. CDR1 is LNHDA and CDR2 is SQIVND in the germline V gene (reference sequence). The CDR3 has 14 residues. The CDR3, as DNA: TGTGCCAGTAGTATAGCTGGGGACAGCTATGGCTACACCTTC. Amino acid sequence: CASSIAGDSYGYTF.